Shown below are 9 T cell receptor gamma chains from a single sample sequenced in a study of γδ T cells in repeated Plasmodium falciparum infection. Vgamma9/Vdelta2+ and Vdelta2-negative gammadelta T cells were flow-sorted from PBMC for bulk sequencing. TCRdb re-called clones from the multiplex PCR reads using CATT. The repertoire holds 25,000 to 35,000 gamma-chain clones, under 1.5% seen once, with roughly a fifth in the top ten. Sequencing used gamma-delta T cells from blood. Receptors originate from a pool of human donors (malaria-infected and uninfected, not separated).

Comments on this clone: One base separates it from a far larger clone, so it is likely a read error. The same CDR3 also results from other DNA sequences found in this sample. The V gene is TRGV9, the J gene TRGJP. The CDR3 runs to 20 residues. The V and J ends lost 0 bases and 4 bases, in that order; junction bases with no gene match: 12. CDR1 is GITISATS, CDR2 ISYDGTV, per germline (reference sequence). CDR3 region: CALWEVKRPGQELGKKIKVF. The CDR3 bases are TGTGCCTTGTGGGAGGTGAAACGGCCCGGCCAAGAGTTGGGCAAAAAAATCAAGGTATTT.

This clone is labeled medium-sized. This chain links TRGV9 with TRGJ1 or TRGJ2. The CDR3 extends over 15 amino acids. Unmatched junction bases numbered 15, after V lost 1 base and J lost 9 bases. Germline lookup yields CDR1 GITISATS and CDR2 ISYDGTV (reference sequence). The CDR3 protein is CALWEVGRGKGKKLF. The CDR3 DNA reads as TGTGCCTTGTGGGAGGTAGGAAGAGGGAAGGGTAAGAAACTCTTT.

This clone has at least ten counts. This likely reflects a read error, since a far larger clone is one base away. Other DNA sequences from this sample encode an identical CDR3 as well. CDR3 protein: CALWEVRQELGKKIKVF. The CDR3 DNA reads TGTGCCCTGTGGGAGGTGCGGCAAGAGTTGGGCAAAAAAATCAAGGTATTT. The J gene is TRGJP, the V gene TRGV9. The CDR3 extends over 17 amino acids. CDR1 is GITISATS and CDR2 is ISYDGTV in the germline V gene (reference sequence).

In its sample, this clone was seen a few times. The protein TCRdb lists belongs to a much larger clone and differs from this DNA's translation at residues 6 and 7, which points to a read error; the protein shown is made from the DNA. The chain carries TRGV9 and TRGJ1 or TRGJ2. No J gene is reported in TCRdb; it was inferred here by comparing the DNA with germline. Germline V gene sequence: CDR1 GITISATS, CDR2 ISYDGTV (reference sequence). V trimming: 2 bases; J trimming: 10 bases; junction bases outside the gene matches: 8. This CDR3 region has 12 residues. The CDR3 loop reads CALWEGTRKKLF. CDR3 nucleotides: TGTGCCTTGTGGGAGGGGACGAGAAAGAAACTCTTT.

This clone was observed a few times. The translation of this DNA and the TCRdb protein of a much larger clone differ at residue 3, probably owing to a read error; the protein shown here is translated from the DNA. The chain uses TRGV5 and TRGJ1 or TRGJ2. The J gene was not available in TCRdb and was assigned here by matching the DNA to germline segments. Germline lookup yields CDR1 VINAFY and CDR2 YDVSNSKD. This CDR3 is 13 amino acids long. As DNA, the CDR3 is TGTGCCCCCTGGGACACCCATTATTATAAGAAACTCTTT. It translates to CAPWDTHYYKKLF.

This clone was counted at least ten times. V usage is TRGV9 and J usage is TRGJP1. The CDR3 sequence is 15 residues long. V dropped 3 bases and J dropped 0; count of bases not matched to a gene: 4. CDR1 and CDR2 (germline): GITISATS, ISYDGTV (reference sequence). The CDR3 loop is CALWETYTTGWFKIF. Here the CDR3 DNA reads TGTGCCTTGTGGGAGACATATACCACTGGTTGGTTCAAGATATTT.

This clone is classed as medium-sized. The CDR3 nucleotides are TGTGCCTTGTGGGAGGAGGGGGAGTTGGGCAAAAAAATCAAGGTATTT. Translating gives CALWEEGELGKKIKVF. This sequence joins TRGV9 and TRGJP. CDR3 length: 16 amino acids. Unmatched junction bases numbered 5, after V lost 2 bases and J lost 7 bases. Germline-derived CDR1 and CDR2 are GITISATS and ISYDGTV (reference sequence).

Details on this clone: This sequence is one base from a far larger clone and is likely a read error. Other DNA sequences in the same sample also yield this CDR3. The V and J genes are TRGV9 and TRGJ1 or TRGJ2. TCRdb offers no J gene call, so here the DNA was matched to germline to obtain one. The CDR3 covers 13 residues. Germline assignment: CDR1 GITISATS and CDR2 ISYDGTV (reference sequence). In DNA form, the CDR3 reads TGTGCCTTGTGGGATTTCTCGTATTACAAGAAACTCTTT. Protein sequence: CALWDFSYYKKLF.

Turning to this clone: TCRdb pairs this DNA with a much larger clone's protein that differs at residue 11, likely a read error; the protein shown was translated from the DNA. J gene calling gave no result, while the V gene is TRGV4. CDR3 length: 13 residues. The germline gives CDR1 EGSTGY, CDR2 YDSYTSSV. The CDR3: CATWDSLNYKELF. In DNA form, the CDR3 reads TGTGCCACCTGGGACTCTCTAAATTATAAGGAACTCTTT.